One sample yielded the 21 T cell receptor beta chains listed below, sequenced in a study of shared clonotypes between healthy human individuals. TCRdb keeps only in-frame clones here, not all; method: immunoSEQ multiplex PCR. The sample includes some 470,000 clones, about 79% of them seen just once. Sequencing was carried out using PBMCs. The receptor set was obtained from a middle-aged woman in good health. Some clones in this sample may be carry-over from other donors' samples.

The chain couples TRBV5-4 to TRBJ2-2; D gene unclear. This CDR3 region has 16 residues. The V gene's germline CDR1 is SGHNT and CDR2 YYREEE (reference sequence). V was cut by 0 bases and J by 4 bases, with 13 bases left in between. Here the CDR3 DNA reads TGTGCCAGCAGCTTGGGTGGGCTAGTAACCACCGGGGAGCTGTTTTTT. Amino acids: CASSLGGLVTTGELFF.

V usage is TRBV19 and J usage is TRBJ2-7; 7 nucleotides agree with TRBD1. This CDR3 region has 15 residues. Germline-derived CDR1 and CDR2 are LNHDA and SQIVND (reference sequence). Unmatched junction bases numbered 10, after V lost 4 bases and J lost 4 bases. CDR3 in DNA: TGTGCCAGTAGTAGGAACGGGGACAGAGGGTACGAGCAGTACTTC. This codes for CASSRNGDRGYEQYF. The full variable domain, in which reference TRBV19 and TRBJ2-7 provide the parts outside the CDR3, is DGGITQSPKYLFRKEGQNVTLSCEQNLNHDAMYWYRQDPGQGLRLIYYSQIVNDFQKGDIAEGYSVSREKKESFPLTVTSAQKNPTAFYLCASSRNGDRGYEQYFGPGTRLTVT.

For the CDR3, the DNA is TGTGCCAGCCATAAGGGGACAGGGGGAAACACTGAAGCTTTCTTT. Protein: CASHKGTGGNTEAFF. This chain connects TRBV28 to TRBJ1-1, with 11 positions matching TRBD1. J lost 2 bases, V lost 8 bases, and 7 bases had no gene match. Germline lookup yields CDR1 MDHEN and CDR2 SYDVKM. CDR3 length equals 15 residues.

Comment on this clone: It differs at one base from a far larger clone, so likely a read error. This rearrangement joins TRBV27 to TRBJ1-2, with D perhaps TRBD1 (5 bases). V gave up 5 bases and J gave up 4 bases, with 17 bases separating them. From germline, CDR1 is MNHEY and CDR2 SMNVEV (reference sequence). CDR3 length: 15 amino acids. CDR3 residues: CASSRPPPGTYGYTF. CDR3 DNA sequence: TGTGCCAGCAGTCGACCCCCCCCGGGGACCTATGGCTACACCTTC.

The rearrangement uses TRBV7-2 and TRBJ2-1, with D perhaps TRBD2 (5 bases). This CDR3 comprises 16 residues. Germline V gives CDR1 SGHTA, CDR2 FQGNSA. The V gene lost 1 base and the J gene lost 6 bases, with 16 bases spanning the gap. CDR3 protein: CASSLGVGLQRNEQFF. DNA for the CDR3: TGTGCCAGCAGCTTAGGAGTCGGACTCCAGCGCAATGAGCAGTTCTTC.

This rearrangement joins TRBV28 to TRBJ2-1; tentatively, D is TRBD2 (5 bases). V was trimmed by 8 bases and J by 0 bases, leaving 11 bases between them. The CDR3 consists of 14 residues. CDR1 MDHEN and CDR2 SYDVKM come from the germline V gene. The CDR3 coding sequence is TGTGCCAGCGGGAGATGGAGCTCCTACAATGAGCAGTTCTTC. Protein: CASGRWSSYNEQFF.

This clone was observed a single time. This rearrangement joins TRBV15 to TRBJ2-7; D uncertain. V shed 5 bases and J shed 3 bases, with 17 bases lying between them. This CDR3 comprises 15 residues. In germline, CDR1 is LNHNV, CDR2 YYDKDF (reference sequence). The CDR3 loop is CATSLTVRLGYEQYF. DNA for the CDR3: TGTGCCACCAGCTTGACCGTCAGGTTGGGCTACGAGCAGTACTTC.

This clone was counted once. This chain links TRBV19 with TRBJ1-5, with D possibly being TRBD1 (5 bases). V lost 1 base, J lost 2 bases, and 12 bases lay in between. In germline, CDR1 is LNHDA, CDR2 SQIVND (reference sequence). The CDR3 spans 16 residues. The CDR3 protein is CASSIVGAGGNQPQHF. DNA for the CDR3: TGTGCCAGTAGTATAGTAGGGGCTGGAGGCAATCAGCCCCAGCATTTT. Using reference TRBV19 and TRBJ1-5 for the parts outside the CDR3, the full variable domain is DGGITQSPKYLFRKEGQNVTLSCEQNLNHDAMYWYRQDPGQGLRLIYYSQIVNDFQKGDIAEGYSVSREKKESFPLTVTSAQKNPTAFYLCASSIVGAGGNQPQHFGDGTRLSIL.

The chain is built from TRBV2 and TRBJ2-7, with 9 bases matching TRBD2. This CDR3 is 15 amino acids long. Germline-derived CDR1 and CDR2 are SNHLY and FYNNEI. V dropped 7 bases and J dropped 6; count of bases not matched to a gene: 13. Here the CDR3 reads CASKGGRAVVSEQYF. The CDR3 DNA is TGTGCCAGCAAGGGCGGGAGGGCCGTGGTAAGCGAGCAGTACTTC.

This clone was seen more than once but under ten times. Since a far larger clone is one base different, this is likely a read error. This chain joins TRBV7-7 and TRBJ2-5; TRBD1 might be the D (6 bases). Germline CDR1 and CDR2: SSHAT and FNYEAQ (reference sequence). The CDR3 is made up of 16 amino acids. The CDR3 nucleotides read TGTGCCAGCAGCCATAATTTAGGGGGACAAGAAGAGACCCAGCACTTC. This sequence encodes CASSHNLGGQEETQHF.

Comment on this clone: Being one base from a much bigger clone, this may be a read error. The chain has TRBV6-4 and TRBJ2-3, with 10 bases identical to TRBD2. CDR1 and CDR2 (germline): MRHNA, SNTAGT. The CDR3 consists of 14 residues. CDR3 DNA sequence: TGTGCCAGCAGTGAAGCGGGAGGGGCAGATGCGCAGTATTTT. Its protein is CASSEAGGADAQYF.

Here the CDR3 reads CASTTQGNTEAFF. CDR3 sequence (DNA): TGTGCCAGCACTACTCAGGGCAACACTGAAGCTTTCTTT. V usage is TRBV2 and J usage is TRBJ1-1, with a tentative D call TRBD1 (5 bases). CDR1 and CDR2 from the germline V gene are SNHLY and FYNNEI. The CDR3 totals 13 residues. V lost 7 bases to trimming and J lost 2 bases, with 11 bases between them.

A note on this clone: Since a far larger clone is one base different, this is likely a read error. The V call is TRBV4-1, the J call TRBJ2-7, with 9 bases aligning to TRBD1. Germline CDR1 MGHRA, CDR2 YSYEKL. This CDR3 contains 15 residues. For the CDR3, the DNA is TGCGCCAGCGGCCGGTTAGGGGACAGGGCCTATGAGCAGTACTTC. The encoded protein is CASGRLGDRAYEQYF.

In its sample, this clone was seen once. The chain combines TRBV6-5 with TRBJ2-7; 13 nucleotides line up with TRBD2. V shed 5 bases and J 6 bases; nucleotides not matched to a gene: 7. The CDR3 totals 15 residues. CDR1 is MNHEY, CDR2 SVGAGI, per germline. The CDR3 sequence: CASSKGLAGLSEQYF. CDR3 sequence (DNA): TGTGCCAGCAGTAAGGGACTAGCGGGATTAAGCGAGCAGTACTTC.

Regarding this clone: In the same sample, other DNA sequences code for this CDR3. The CDR3 DNA reads as TGCGCCAGCAGCTTAGGAAACACCGGGGAGCTGTTTTTT. This gives the protein CASSLGNTGELFF. J is TRBJ2-2 and V is TRBV5-1, with D uncertain. The germline V gene has CDR1 SGHRS and CDR2 YFSETQ. The length of the CDR3 is 13 residues. V lost 2 bases to trimming and J lost 2 bases, with 4 bases between them.

The V and J genes are TRBV27 and TRBJ2-1; 10 nucleotides line up with TRBD1. The CDR3 consists of 15 residues. Looked up from germline, CDR1 is MNHEY and CDR2 is SMNVEV (reference sequence). With 4 bases clipped from V and 4 bases from J, the junction kept 4 bases outside the gene matches. The CDR3 loop is CASSSRQGAYNEQFF. CDR3 DNA sequence: TGTGCCAGCAGTTCAAGACAGGGGGCTTACAATGAGCAGTTCTTC.

The chain uses TRBV4-3 and TRBJ2-1, with 8 bases lining up with TRBD2. CDR3 length: 20 residues. CDR1 is LGHNA and CDR2 is YSLEER in the germline V gene. V was pared by 0 bases and J by 12 bases, with 25 bases of the junction left unmatched. CDR3 sequence reads: CASSQDIVVGSGGALSGQFF. CDR3 bases: TGCGCCAGCAGCCAAGATATCGTAGTCGGGAGCGGGGGAGCTTTATCTGGGCAGTTCTTC.

Worth noting for this clone: The junction shows a germline mismatch at one end, possibly a read error. This sequence joins TRBV13 and TRBJ2-1, with TRBD2 matching 7 bases. The CDR3 sequence is 13 residues long. In germline, CDR1 is PRHDT, CDR2 FYEKMQ (reference sequence). CDR3 residues: CASQRDHYNEQFF. CDR3 DNA sequence: TGTGCCAGCCAGCGGGACCACTACAACGAGCAGTTCTTC.

This clone was counted once. The identical CDR3 is also encoded by other nucleotide sequences in the sample. V is TRBV7-9 and J is TRBJ2-3, with 8 bases that match TRBD2. The junction had 3 bases not matched to a gene; V was cut back by 4 bases and J by 0 bases. Germline V gene data show CDR1 as SEHNR and CDR2 as FQNEAQ (reference sequence). This CDR3 contains 15 residues. The CDR3 loop is CASSSSGGSTDTQYF. The CDR3 DNA sequence: TGTGCCAGCAGCTCATCGGGAGGGAGCACAGATACGCAGTATTTT.

This chain joins TRBV30 and TRBJ1-2; no definite D call. CDR1 is GTSNPN, CDR2 SVGIG, per germline (reference sequence). CDR3 length equals 12 residues. Trimming shortened V by 5 bases and J by 5 bases, and 12 bases separated the two germline ends. As DNA, the CDR3 is TGTGCCTGGGATCTCGGCCCTTATGGCTACACCTTC. Its translation: CAWDLGPYGYTF.

J is TRBJ2-7 and V is TRBV5-1; the D gene is possibly TRBD1 (6 bases). CDR3 length equals 13 residues. Trimming stripped 7 bases from V and 2 bases from J, with 13 bases between. Per the germline V gene, CDR1 is SGHRS and CDR2 is YFSETQ. The CDR3 region has the DNA TGCGCCAGCTCCGGGCAGGGGACCTACGAGCAGTACTTC. It codes for CASSGQGTYEQYF.